This TCR beta chain comes out of a study of identical twins. Study-wide points: Out-of-frame alpha sequences that twins shared showed excess low generation probability. Abundant beta clonotypes from cord blood had fewer insertions, unlike memory repertoires, which showed none. Out-of-frame beta sequences exhibited a weaker degree of excess twin sharing.

On this clonotype: Its specificity is not known.

Template switching added a universal primer site, and cDNA bore unique molecular identifiers. Each CDR3 protein is one row after TCRdb ran MiXCR on the 5' RACE reads. The table has more than 1.5 million distinct CDR3 sequences, around 29% seen once. Germline V gives CDR1 MNHNS, CDR2 SASEGT. The V end lost 1 base, the J end lost 0 bases, and 19 bases lay between the germline ends. The CDR3 runs 18 residues. This receptor was identified in a newborn girl in good health. Material: cord blood. V and J are TRBV6-1 and TRBJ2-7; a weak D match, TRBD1 (6 bases). CDR3 nucleotides: TGTGCCAGCAGTGAAGTATACAGGGTACCACATAGCTCCTACGAGCAGTACTTC. This gives the protein CASSEVYRVPHSSYEQYF.